This is a list of T cell receptor beta chains from one sample in a study of high-grade serous ovarian cancer treatment subgroups. The data were produced by immunoSEQ multiplex PCR, yet TCRdb's version contains in-frame clones alone and is incomplete. The table has about 16,000 clones, approximately 70% seen once. Sequencing was carried out using tumor tissue. These receptors all stem from a human donor with high-grade serous ovarian cancer. Both conserved end residues are part of each CDR3. The D gene is left open where the match is weak. The size entry is marked missing in some rows and otherwise reads once, few, many or a size class.

j_call clone_size cdr3_length d_call v_call cdr3_nt cdr3_aa
TRBJ2-7 NA 15 NA TRBV29-1 TGCAGCGTTGAACGCCCGGTTGGCAGGAGCAACGAGCAGTACTTC CSVERPVGRSNEQYF
TRBJ1-3 NA 14 NA TRBV6-6 TGTGCCAGCAGCCTACACAGCTCTGGAAACACCATATATTTT CASSLHSSGNTIYF
TRBJ1-3 NA 15 NA TRBV28 TGTGCCAGCAGTTTTAACCACTTCTCTGGAAACACCATATATTTT CASSFNHFSGNTIYF
TRBJ2-7 once 13 NA TRBV9 TGTGCCAGCAGCGCCGCCCCTTCGTCCGAGCAGTACTTC CASSAAPSSEQYF
TRBJ2-7 NA 16 TRBD2 TRBV2 TGTGCCAGCAGTCCAGCCCCTAGCGGGGGAACCTACGAGCAGTACTTC CASSPAPSGGTYEQYF
TRBJ2-2 NA 16 TRBD1 TRBV5-4 TGTGCCAGCAGCTCAGACAGGGGCCGCCACACCGGGGAGCTGTTTTTT CASSSDRGRHTGELFF
TRBJ2-7 NA 15 TRBD2 TRBV7-2 TGTGCCAGCAGCCCCCAGGTCGGGGGGAGCTACGAGCAGTACTTC CASSPQVGGSYEQYF
TRBJ1-1 once 16 NA TRBV6-6 TGTGCCAGCAGTCCTTTGAAAGGAGGGAAGGTCACTGAAGCTTTCTTT CASSPLKGGKVTEAFF
TRBJ2-1 NA 15 TRBD2 TRBV9 TGTGCCAGCAGCGTGACTAGCGGCCAATACAATGAGCAGTTCTTC CASSVTSGQYNEQFF
TRBJ2-7 once 15 NA TRBV27 TGTGCCAGCAGTTTGCAGGCGGTTAGAACCTACGAGCAGTACTTC CASSLQAVRTYEQYF
TRBJ2-1 NA 15 TRBD1 TRBV19 TGTGCCAGTAGTATCGCGGCAGGGGGCTACAATGAGCAGTTCTTC CASSIAAGGYNEQFF
TRBJ1-1 few 13 NA TRBV30 TGTGCCTGGCGGGAACCCATGAACACTGAAGCTTTCTTT CAWREPMNTEAFF
TRBJ1-2 NA 15 NA TRBV5-4 TGTGCCAGCAGCAAAGAAACCTGGCAGCTCTATGGCTACACCTTC CASSKETWQLYGYTF
TRBJ2-3 once 15 TRBD2 TRBV7-9 TGTGCCAGCAACGGGGGGGCCACAGACACAGATACGCAGTATTTT CASNGGATDTDTQYF
TRBJ1-4 NA 15 NA TRBV5-5 TGTGCCAGCAGCTACTGGGGGGGTTTTAATGAAAAACTGTTTTTT CASSYWGGFNEKLFF
TRBJ2-5 NA 13 TRBD1 TRBV7-9 TGTGCCAGCAACTCGGACAGGCAAGAGACCCAGTACTTC CASNSDRQETQYF
TRBJ1-2 NA 11 NA TRBV28 TGTGCCAGCAGTTTCCGGTATGGCTACACCTTC CASSFRYGYTF
TRBJ2-5 once 13 NA TRBV29-1 TGCAGCGTTGAAGTAAACGACCAAGAGACCCAGTACTTC CSVEVNDQETQYF
TRBJ1-4 NA 14 NA TRBV5-1 TGCGCCAGCAGCTTGACAGGGTCGAATGAAAAACTGTTTTTT CASSLTGSNEKLFF
TRBJ1-5 NA 16 NA TRBV19 TGTGCCAGTAGTATTGCGGGGGGGCGTAACAATCAGCCCCAGCATTTT CASSIAGGRNNQPQHF
TRBJ2-7 NA 14 NA TRBV7-2 TGTGCCAGCAGCCCCCGACTGAGATCCTACGAGCAGTACTTC CASSPRLRSYEQYF
TRBJ1-4 once 17 NA TRBV21-1 TGTGCCAGCAGCGCGCGGGACAGTGCGGACGCGGATGAAAAACTGTTTTTT CASSARDSADADEKLFF
TRBJ2-2 NA 16 TRBD2 TRBV7-2 TGTGCCAGCAGCCCTCCCGGGACTAGAGTGGCCGGGGAGCTGTTTTTT CASSPPGTRVAGELFF
TRBJ1-4 NA 14 TRBD1 TRBV12-5 TGTGCTAGTGGGGGGGACAGGTCGAATGAAAAACTGTTTTTT CASGGDRSNEKLFF
TRBJ1-1 NA 13 NA TRBV6-1 TGTGCCAGCAGTTTTACGTCTTACGCTGAAGCTTTCTTT CASSFTSYAEAFF
TRBJ2-6 NA 14 NA TRBV9 TGTGCCAGCGAAGGGGGGACTGGGGCCAACGTCCTGACTTTC CASEGGTGANVLTF
TRBJ2-3 NA 10 TRBD2 TRBV7-9 TGTGCCAACGGGGACTACCCCGATAAGTTT CANGDYPDKF
TRBJ1-2 NA 13 NA TRBV21-1 TGTGCCAGCAGCAAAGCAAAGGGGTACGGCTACACCTTC CASSKAKGYGYTF
TRBJ1-5 NA 13 NA TRBV9 TGTGCCAGCAGCCAACTACAGGATCAGCCCCAGCATTTT CASSQLQDQPQHF
TRBJ1-2 NA 16 NA TRBV9 TGTGCCAGCAGCGCCCCAATGGTAGCCGTCGGCTATGGCTACACCTTC CASSAPMVAVGYGYTF
TRBJ2-1 NA 12 NA TRBV5-6 TGTGCCAGCAGCTTGGCGAGGGACTTTGTTTTCTTC CASSLARDFVFF
TRBJ1-5 few 16 NA TRBV19 TGTGCCAGTAGTTTCCGGACCTGGGGTAGCAATCAGCCCCAGCATTTT CASSFRTWGSNQPQHF
TRBJ2-3 NA 16 NA TRBV5-6 TGTGCCAGCAGCTCCGGGTCCCTAACAAGCACAGATACGCAGTATTTT CASSSGSLTSTDTQYF
TRBJ2-7 few 13 NA TRBV5-4 TGTGCCAGCAGCTCAACAGGGAAGTACGAGCAGTACTTC CASSSTGKYEQYF
TRBJ1-5 NA 12 NA TRBV7-2 TGTGCCAGCAGTAACAGGGCCCAGCCCCAGCATTTT CASSNRAQPQHF
TRBJ1-1 NA 11 NA TRBV7-2 TGTGCCACCTCTCGTCACACTGAAGCTTTCTTT CATSRHTEAFF
TRBJ1-1 few 14 TRBD1 TRBV11-2 TGTGCCAGCAGCCCCCGGACAGGGCGCACTGAAGCTTTCTTT CASSPRTGRTEAFF
TRBJ1-5 NA 17 TRBD1 TRBV7-9 TGTGCCAGCAGCTTAGGGCAGGGGGCCGTAAGCAATCAGCCCCAGCATTTT CASSLGQGAVSNQPQHF
TRBJ1-1 NA 12 NA TRBV4-2 TGTGCCAGCAGCCAGATTAACACTGAAGCTTTCTTT CASSQINTEAFF
TRBJ1-2 NA 11 NA TRBV29-1 TGCAGCGTTTACCAGGCTTATGGCTACACCTTC CSVYQAYGYTF
TRBJ2-3 NA 12 NA TRBV4-2 TGTGCCAGCAGCCAGACCGCAGATACGCAGTATTTT CASSQTADTQYF
TRBJ1-1 few 15 NA TRBV9 TGTGCCAGCAGCCCTCATGACGGTCAGAACACTGAAGCTTTCTTT CASSPHDGQNTEAFF
TRBJ1-6 NA 14 NA TRBV5-4 TGTGCCAGCAGCTTGGTAGGGGGGAATTCACCCCTCCACTTT CASSLVGGNSPLHF
TRBJ1-6 few 15 NA TRBV6-4 TGTGCCAGCAGTGCTTCGTCGGGGGCGAATTCACCCCTCCACTTT CASSASSGANSPLHF
TRBJ2-6 few 18 NA TRBV11-2 TGTGCCAGCAGCTTACAGGCAGGGTCCCGTTCTGGGGCCAACGTCCTGACTTTC CASSLQAGSRSGANVLTF
TRBJ1-2 NA 14 TRBD1 TRBV7-6 TGTGCCAGCAGCCCAGGGGACAGGGGGAATGGCTACACCTTC CASSPGDRGNGYTF
TRBJ1-6 NA 13 NA TRBV7-2 TGTGCCAGCAGCCCCACACAGAATTCACCCCTCCACTTT CASSPTQNSPLHF
TRBJ1-6 NA 13 NA TRBV6-5 TGTGCCAGCAGTTACCGGGACAATTCACCCCTCCACTTT CASSYRDNSPLHF
TRBJ2-1 NA 16 NA TRBV4-1 TGCGCCAGCAGCCAAGATGACACAGGGCTGTACAATGAGCAGTTCTTC CASSQDDTGLYNEQFF